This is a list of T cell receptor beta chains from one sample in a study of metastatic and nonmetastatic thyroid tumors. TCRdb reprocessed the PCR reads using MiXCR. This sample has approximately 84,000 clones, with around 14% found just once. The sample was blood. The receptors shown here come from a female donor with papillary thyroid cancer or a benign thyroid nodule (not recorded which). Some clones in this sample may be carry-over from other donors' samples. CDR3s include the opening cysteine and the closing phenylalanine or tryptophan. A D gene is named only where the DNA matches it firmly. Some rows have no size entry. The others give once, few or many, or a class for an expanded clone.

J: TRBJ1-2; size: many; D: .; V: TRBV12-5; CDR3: CASGPRNNYGYTF; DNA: TGTGCTAGTGGCCCGAGGAACAACTATGGCTACACCTTC
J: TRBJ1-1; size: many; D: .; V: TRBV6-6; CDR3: CASSYSTGNTEAFF; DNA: TGTGCCAGCAGTTACTCAACAGGGAACACTGAAGCTTTCTTT
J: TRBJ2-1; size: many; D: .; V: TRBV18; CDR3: CASSPNRASSYNEQFF; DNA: TGTGCCAGCTCACCTAACAGGGCGAGCTCCTACAATGAGCAGTTCTTC
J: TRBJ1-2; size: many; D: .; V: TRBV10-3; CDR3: CAISGRANYGYTF; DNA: TGTGCCATCAGTGGGCGGGCTAACTATGGCTACACCTTC
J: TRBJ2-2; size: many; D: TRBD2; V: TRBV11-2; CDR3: CASSPFRGGRNTGELFF; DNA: TGTGCCAGCAGCCCCTTTCGGGGGGGCAGGAACACCGGGGAGCTGTTTTTT
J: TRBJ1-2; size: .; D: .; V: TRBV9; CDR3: CASSVDPGVLRSYGYTF; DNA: TGTGCCAGCAGCGTAGATCCGGGAGTGCTGAGAAGCTATGGCTACACCTTC
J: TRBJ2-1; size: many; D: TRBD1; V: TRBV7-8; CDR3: CASSSTGGYNEQFF; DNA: TGTGCCAGCAGCTCGACAGGGGGTTACAATGAGCAGTTCTTC
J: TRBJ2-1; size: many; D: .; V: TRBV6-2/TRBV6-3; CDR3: CASSYRVGSYNEQFF; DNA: TGTGCCAGCAGTTACCGTGTGGGCTCCTACAATGAGCAGTTCTTC
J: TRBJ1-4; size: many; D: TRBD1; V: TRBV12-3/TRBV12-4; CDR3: CASREDRANEKLFF; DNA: TGTGCCAGCAGGGAAGACAGGGCTAATGAAAAACTGTTTTTT
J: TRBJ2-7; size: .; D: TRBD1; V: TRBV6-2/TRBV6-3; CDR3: CAISNRGSSHEQYF; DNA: TGTGCCATCAGCAACAGGGGAAGCTCCCACGAGCAGTACTTC
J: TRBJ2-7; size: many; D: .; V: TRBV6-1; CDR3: CASSAGIISSYEQYF; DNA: TGTGCCAGCAGTGCGGGAATAATAAGCTCCTACGAGCAGTACTTC
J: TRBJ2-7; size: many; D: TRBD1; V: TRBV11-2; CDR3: CASSLGIGTGYEQYF; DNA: TGTGCCAGCAGCTTAGGTATCGGGACAGGCTACGAGCAGTACTTC
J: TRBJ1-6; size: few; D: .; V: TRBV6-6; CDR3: CASSYSGGPSYNSPLHF; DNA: TGTGCCAGCAGTTACTCTGGTGGGCCTTCCTATAATTCACCCCTCCACTTT
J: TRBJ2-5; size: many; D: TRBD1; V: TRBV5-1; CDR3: CASSLSDRGGATQYF; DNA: TGCGCCAGCAGCTTGTCGGACAGGGGGGGAGCGACCCAGTACTTC